These T cell receptor beta chains were read from a single sample in a study of T cells and copy number aberrations in small-cell lung cancer. The repertoire was sequenced with immunoSEQ multiplex PCR; TCRdb's copy has only in-frame clones and lacks some. The table shows thousands of clones, with 76% occurring only once. Sequencing was carried out using normal tissue next to the tumor. The receptors derive from a woman in her seventies with small cell lung cancer. Some clones in this sample may be carry-over from other donors' samples. Each CDR3 is given with its conserved first and last residue. The D gene is left open where the match is weak.

CASSLGWAPRSATDTQYF	-	TRBV7-9	TRBJ2-3
CASSLVPAPMNTGELFF	-	TRBV11-2	TRBJ2-2
CASSLGREQFF	-	TRBV7-3	TRBJ2-1
CASSFTGGSTGELFF	TRBD2	TRBV28	TRBJ2-2
CASSKGVGLAEETQYF	TRBD2	TRBV5-6	TRBJ2-5
CASSLLETQYF	-	TRBV28	TRBJ2-5
CASSPEGGSEAFF	-	TRBV7-6	TRBJ1-1
CASSQVARQDYTEAFF	-	TRBV14	TRBJ1-1
CASSLPGNSYEQYF	-	TRBV5-1	TRBJ2-7
CASSYREGNEKLFF	-	TRBV6-5	TRBJ1-4
CASSFTGTGANVLTF	-	TRBV7-9	TRBJ2-6
CASSRTSGIYNEQFF	TRBD2	TRBV19	TRBJ2-1
CASSPGQAVGYGYTF	TRBD1	TRBV28	TRBJ1-2
CAWSVRGNTIYF	-	TRBV30	TRBJ1-3
CASSEGLPGNEQFF	-	TRBV5-1	TRBJ2-1
CASSQQGGNEKLFF	TRBD1	TRBV19	TRBJ1-4
CASSADSNYGYTF	-	TRBV5-4	TRBJ1-2
CASGTGRGQETQYF	TRBD1	TRBV6-5	TRBJ2-5
CASSRALGSDTQYF	-	TRBV4-1	TRBJ2-3
CASSTRTRIDEQFF	TRBD2	TRBV2	TRBJ2-1
CASSLKPQVSGEQYF	-	TRBV7-6	TRBJ2-7
CAIRAGGPDEQFF	TRBD2	TRBV10-3	TRBJ2-1
CASSVDTSGRMAEQYF	TRBD2	TRBV9	TRBJ2-7
CSVDGLAAYNEQFF	TRBD2	TRBV29-1	TRBJ2-1
CASTRGSTGELFF	-	TRBV6-5	TRBJ2-2
CASSLRQGTNEKLFF	TRBD1	TRBV7-8	TRBJ1-4
CAWSVRAGVIYNEQFF	TRBD2	TRBV30	TRBJ2-1
CASSEMRGSGANVLTF	-	TRBV2	TRBJ2-6
CASRDSPNTGELFF	-	TRBV5-1	TRBJ2-2
CASSRALGNYGYTF	-	TRBV2	TRBJ1-2
CASSSTGVIQPQHF	TRBD1	TRBV28	TRBJ1-5
CASSSDRVTEAFF	TRBD1	TRBV7-3	TRBJ1-1
CASSARVAGVYYEQYF	-	TRBV21-1	TRBJ2-7
CASSLDLGGTAKNIQYF	TRBD2	TRBV7-9	TRBJ2-4
CASSPRGGTSGYTF	-	TRBV9	TRBJ1-2
CASSQDRTSGTTWEKGETQYF	TRBD2	TRBV10-1	TRBJ2-5
CSVEANYGYTF	-	TRBV29-1	TRBJ1-2
CASSSTRAGAGELFF	TRBD2	TRBV7-3	TRBJ2-2
CASSFGGASLEQYF	-	TRBV28	TRBJ2-7
CASSHGGGKIGYTF	-	TRBV25-1	TRBJ1-2
CASSEGLEMGTEAFF	-	TRBV2	TRBJ1-1
CASSPGRVEETQYF	-	TRBV7-2	TRBJ2-5
CASSSSSERSGELFF	-	TRBV7-6	TRBJ2-2
CASSSTRTVNYGYTF	-	TRBV27	TRBJ1-2
CASSQPSGEQFF	-	TRBV4-3	TRBJ2-1
CASSPRTGATEAFF	TRBD1	TRBV5-1	TRBJ1-1
CASSQDPTGGTDTQYF	TRBD1	TRBV4-2	TRBJ2-3
CASSFLQGTDTQYF	-	TRBV28	TRBJ2-3
CASSFLSGVGKNIQYF	-	TRBV7-2	TRBJ2-4